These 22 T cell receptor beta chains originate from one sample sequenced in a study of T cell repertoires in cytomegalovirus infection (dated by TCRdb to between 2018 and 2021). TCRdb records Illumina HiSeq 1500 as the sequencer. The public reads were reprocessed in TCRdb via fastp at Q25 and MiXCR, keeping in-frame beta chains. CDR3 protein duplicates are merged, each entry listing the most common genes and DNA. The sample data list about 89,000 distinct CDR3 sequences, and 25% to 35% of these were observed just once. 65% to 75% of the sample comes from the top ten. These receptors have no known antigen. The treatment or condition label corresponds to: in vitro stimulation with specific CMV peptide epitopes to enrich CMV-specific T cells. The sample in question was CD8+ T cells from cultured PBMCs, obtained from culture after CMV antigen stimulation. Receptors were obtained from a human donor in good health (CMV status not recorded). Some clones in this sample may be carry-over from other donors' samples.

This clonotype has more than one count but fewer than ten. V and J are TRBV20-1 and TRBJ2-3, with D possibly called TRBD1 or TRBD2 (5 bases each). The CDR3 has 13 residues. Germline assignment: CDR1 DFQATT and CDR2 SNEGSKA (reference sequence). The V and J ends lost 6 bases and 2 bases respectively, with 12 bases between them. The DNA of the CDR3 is TGCAGTGCCCGGGACCTACTCACAGATACGCAGTATTTT. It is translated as CSARDLLTDTQYF.

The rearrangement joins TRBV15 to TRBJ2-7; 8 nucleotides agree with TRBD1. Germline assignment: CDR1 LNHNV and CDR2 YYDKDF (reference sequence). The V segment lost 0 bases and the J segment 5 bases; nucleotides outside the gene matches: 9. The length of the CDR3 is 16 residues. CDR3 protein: CATSRDHWTGINEQYF. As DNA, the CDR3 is TGTGCCACCAGCAGAGATCACTGGACAGGGATCAACGAGCAGTACTTC.

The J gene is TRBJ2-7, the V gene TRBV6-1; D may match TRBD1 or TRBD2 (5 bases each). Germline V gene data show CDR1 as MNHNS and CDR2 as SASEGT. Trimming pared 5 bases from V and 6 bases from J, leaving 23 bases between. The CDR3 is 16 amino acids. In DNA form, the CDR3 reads TGTGCCAGCAGTTTTAACCGGGACCTGAGGGAGATCGAGCAGTACTTC. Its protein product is CASSFNRDLREIEQYF.

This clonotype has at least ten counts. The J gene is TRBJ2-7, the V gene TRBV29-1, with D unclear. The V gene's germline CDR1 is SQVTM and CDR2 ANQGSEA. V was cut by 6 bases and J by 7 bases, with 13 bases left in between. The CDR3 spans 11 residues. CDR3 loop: CSVAKVGEQYF. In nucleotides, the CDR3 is TGCAGCGTCGCAAAGGTCGGAGAGCAGTACTTC.

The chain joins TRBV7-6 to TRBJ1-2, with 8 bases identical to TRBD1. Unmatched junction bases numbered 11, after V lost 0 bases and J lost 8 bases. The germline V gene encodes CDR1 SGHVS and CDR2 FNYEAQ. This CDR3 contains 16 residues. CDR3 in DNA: TGTGCCAGCAGCTTAGCGGACAGGGCCTTAGAGGAGGGCTACACCTTC. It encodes CASSLADRALEEGYTF.

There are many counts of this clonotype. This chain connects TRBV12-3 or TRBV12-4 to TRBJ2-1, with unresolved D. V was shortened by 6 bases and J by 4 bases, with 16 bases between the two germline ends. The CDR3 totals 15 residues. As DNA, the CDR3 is TGTGCCAGCAGGCCTACGCTGGAGCCATACAATGAGCAGTTCTTC. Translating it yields CASRPTLEPYNEQFF.

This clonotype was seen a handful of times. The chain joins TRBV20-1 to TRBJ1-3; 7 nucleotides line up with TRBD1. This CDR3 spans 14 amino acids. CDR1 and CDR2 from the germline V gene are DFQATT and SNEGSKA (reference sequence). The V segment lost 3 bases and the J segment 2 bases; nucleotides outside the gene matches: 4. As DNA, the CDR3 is TGCAGTGCTAGGGGCGGGACAGCTGGAAACACCATATATTTT. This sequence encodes CSARGGTAGNTIYF.

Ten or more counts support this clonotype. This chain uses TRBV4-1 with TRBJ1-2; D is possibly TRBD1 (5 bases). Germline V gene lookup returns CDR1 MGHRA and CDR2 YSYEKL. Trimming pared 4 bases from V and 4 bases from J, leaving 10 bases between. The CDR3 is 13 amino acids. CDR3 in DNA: TGCGCCAGCAGCCCAGGGACGAGCTATGGCTACACCTTC. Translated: CASSPGTSYGYTF.

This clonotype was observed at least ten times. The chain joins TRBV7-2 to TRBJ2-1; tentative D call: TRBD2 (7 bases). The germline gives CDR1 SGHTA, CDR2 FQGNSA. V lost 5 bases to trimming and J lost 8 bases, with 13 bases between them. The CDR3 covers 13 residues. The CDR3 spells CASSQRGGDEQFF. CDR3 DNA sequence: TGTGCCAGCAGCCAGAGGGGGGGGGATGAGCAGTTCTTC.

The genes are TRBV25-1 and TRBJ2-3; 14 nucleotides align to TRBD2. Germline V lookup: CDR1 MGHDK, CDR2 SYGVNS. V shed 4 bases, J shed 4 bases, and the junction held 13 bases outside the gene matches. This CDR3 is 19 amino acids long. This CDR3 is CASSAYGTSGGRHPDTQYF. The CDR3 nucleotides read TGTGCCAGCAGTGCCTACGGGACTAGCGGGGGTAGGCATCCAGATACGCAGTATTTT.

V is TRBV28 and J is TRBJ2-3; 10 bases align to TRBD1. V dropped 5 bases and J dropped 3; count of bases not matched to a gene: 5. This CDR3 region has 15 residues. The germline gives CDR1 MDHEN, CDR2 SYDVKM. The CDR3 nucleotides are TGTGCCAGCAGTCCCTGGGACAGGGGAACAGATACGCAGTATTTT. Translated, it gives CASSPWDRGTDTQYF.

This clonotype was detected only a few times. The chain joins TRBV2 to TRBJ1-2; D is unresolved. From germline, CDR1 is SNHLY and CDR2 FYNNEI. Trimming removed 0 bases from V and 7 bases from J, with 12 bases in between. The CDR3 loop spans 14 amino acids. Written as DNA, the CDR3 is TGTGCCAGCAGTGAAGCCGGCGGGCCGCGTGGCTACACCTTC. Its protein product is CASSEAGGPRGYTF. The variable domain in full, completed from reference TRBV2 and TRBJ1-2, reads EPEVTQTPSHQVTQMGQEVILRCVPISNHLYFYWYRQILGQKVEFLVSFYNNEISEKSEIFDDQFSVERPDGSNFTLKIRSTKLEDSAMYFCASSEAGGPRGYTFGSGTRLTVV.

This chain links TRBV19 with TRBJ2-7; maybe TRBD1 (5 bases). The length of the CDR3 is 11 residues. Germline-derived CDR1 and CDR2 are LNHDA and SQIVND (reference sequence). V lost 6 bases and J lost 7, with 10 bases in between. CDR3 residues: CASSEGAEQYF. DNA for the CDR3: TGTGCCAGTAGCGAAGGGGCTGAGCAGTACTTC.

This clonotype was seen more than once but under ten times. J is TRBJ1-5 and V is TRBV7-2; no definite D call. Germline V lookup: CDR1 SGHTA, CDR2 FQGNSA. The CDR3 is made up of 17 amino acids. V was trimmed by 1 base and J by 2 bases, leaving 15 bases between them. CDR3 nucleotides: TGTGCCAGCAGCTTAGACGACCGGGCTTTGGGCAATCAGCCCCAGCATTTT. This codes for CASSLDDRALGNQPQHF.

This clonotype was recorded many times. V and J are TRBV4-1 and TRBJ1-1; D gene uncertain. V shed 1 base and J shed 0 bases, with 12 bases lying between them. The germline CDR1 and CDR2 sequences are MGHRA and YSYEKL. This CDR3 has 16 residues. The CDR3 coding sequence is TGCGCCAGCAGCCAAGGTGGAGGAGTGGTGAACACTGAAGCTTTCTTT. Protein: CASSQGGGVVNTEAFF.

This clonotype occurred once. The CDR3 is CATSLQSRGDEQYF. DNA for the CDR3: TGTGCCACCAGCTTACAGAGCAGGGGAGACGAGCAGTACTTC. This sequence joins TRBV15 and TRBJ2-7, with D maybe TRBD1 (6 bases). Trimming pared 5 bases from V and 5 bases from J, leaving 16 bases between. There are 14 residues in the CDR3. Germline V lookup: CDR1 LNHNV, CDR2 YYDKDF (reference sequence).

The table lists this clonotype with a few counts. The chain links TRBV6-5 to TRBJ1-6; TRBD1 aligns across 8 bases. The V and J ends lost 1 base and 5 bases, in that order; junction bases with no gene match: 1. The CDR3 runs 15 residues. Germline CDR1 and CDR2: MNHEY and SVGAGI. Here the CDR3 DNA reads TGTGCCAGCAGTTACTTGGGACAGGATAATTCACCCCTCCACTTT. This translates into CASSYLGQDNSPLHF.

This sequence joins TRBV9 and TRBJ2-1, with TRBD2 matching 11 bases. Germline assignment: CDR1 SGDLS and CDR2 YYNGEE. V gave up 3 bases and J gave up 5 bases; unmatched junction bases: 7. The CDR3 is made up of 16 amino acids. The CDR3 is CASSAGSGGAHNEQFF. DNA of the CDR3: TGTGCCAGCAGCGCAGGTAGCGGGGGGGCCCACAATGAGCAGTTCTTC. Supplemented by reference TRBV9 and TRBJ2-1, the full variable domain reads DSGVTQTPKHLITATGQRVTLRCSPRSGDLSVYWYQQSLDQGLQFLIQYYNGEERAKGNILERFSAQQFPDLHSELNLSSLELGDSALYFCASSAGSGGAHNEQFFGPGTRLTVL.

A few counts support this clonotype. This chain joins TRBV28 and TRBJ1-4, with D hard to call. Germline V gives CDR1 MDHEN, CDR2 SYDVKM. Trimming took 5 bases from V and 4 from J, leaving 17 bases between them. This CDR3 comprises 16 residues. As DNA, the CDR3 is TGTGCCAGCAGTCTCCTGACGAGTGGGTTTAATGAAAAACTGTTTTTT. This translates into CASSLLTSGFNEKLFF.

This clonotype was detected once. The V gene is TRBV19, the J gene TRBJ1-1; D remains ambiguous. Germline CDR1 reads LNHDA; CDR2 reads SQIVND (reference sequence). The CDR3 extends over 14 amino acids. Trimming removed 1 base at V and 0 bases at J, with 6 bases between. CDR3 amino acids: CASSIAHLNTEAFF. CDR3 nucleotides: TGTGCCAGTAGTATAGCACACCTGAACACTGAAGCTTTCTTT.

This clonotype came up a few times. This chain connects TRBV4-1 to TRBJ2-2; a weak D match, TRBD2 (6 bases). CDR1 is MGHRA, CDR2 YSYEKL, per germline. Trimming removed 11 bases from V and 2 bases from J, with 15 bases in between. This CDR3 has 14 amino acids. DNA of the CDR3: TGCGCCGGGCGGTTAGCGGTTAACACCGGGGAGCTGTTTTTT. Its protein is CAGRLAVNTGELFF.

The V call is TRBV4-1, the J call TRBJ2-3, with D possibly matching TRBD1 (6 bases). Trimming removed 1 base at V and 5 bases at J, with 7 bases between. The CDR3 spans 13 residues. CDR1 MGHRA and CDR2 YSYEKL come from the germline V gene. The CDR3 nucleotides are TGCGCCAGCAGCCAAGCCAGGGGAGATACGCAGTATTTT. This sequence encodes CASSQARGDTQYF.